The 3 T cell receptor beta chains below come from one sample, sequenced in a study of beta chain features in type 1 diabetes. All of the isolated RNA was reverse transcribed, so expressed TCRB transcripts were sequenced. Sequencing was performed with immunoSEQ multiplex PCR; in TCRdb, only in-frame clones are kept and a portion is missing. The sample consists of a few hundred thousand clones, over 9% of them appearing once. For these TCRs, the target antigens are not known. Study results and caveats: In all four CD4+ subsets, TCRB CDR3 length was significantly, moderately reduced in type 1 diabetes.

Sequencing was performed on central memory CD4+ T cells from blood. All receptors derive from a man younger than 45 with type 1 diabetes.

This clone has a handful of counts. V gene TRBV5-1 combines with J gene TRBJ2-5; D unresolved. This CDR3 is 15 amino acids long. V gave up 4 bases and J gave up 1 base, with 14 bases separating them. From germline, CDR1 is SGHRS and CDR2 YFSETQ. The CDR3 is CASSPGGAIQETQYF. The CDR3 coding sequence is TGCGCCAGCAGCCCGGGCGGCGCGATCCAAGAGACCCAGTACTTC. Drawing the rest from reference TRBV5-1 and TRBJ2-5, the complete variable domain is KAGVTQTPRYLIKTRGQQVTLSCSPISGHRSVSWYQQTPGQGLQFLFEYFSETQRNKGNFPGRFSGRQFSNSRSEMNVSTLELGDSALYLCASSPGGAIQETQYFGPGTRLLVL.

The V call is TRBV27, the J call TRBJ2-1; D not resolved. CDR1 and CDR2 from the germline V gene are MNHEY and SMNVEV (reference sequence). V was cut by 0 bases and J by 4 bases, with 13 bases left in between. The CDR3 extends over 16 amino acids. CDR3 amino acids: CASSLSAILDYNEQFF. The CDR3 DNA reads as TGTGCCAGCAGTTTATCGGCTATCCTTGATTACAATGAGCAGTTCTTC.

This clone was seen only a few times. The chain joins TRBV20-1 to TRBJ2-7; no definite D call. This CDR3 has 10 residues. V dropped 4 bases and J dropped 6 bases, with 7 bases sitting between them. The germline V gene has CDR1 DFQATT and CDR2 SNEGSKA (reference sequence). The CDR3 sequence: CSATEREQYF. CDR3 coding DNA: TGCAGTGCTACGGAGCGCGAGCAGTACTTC.